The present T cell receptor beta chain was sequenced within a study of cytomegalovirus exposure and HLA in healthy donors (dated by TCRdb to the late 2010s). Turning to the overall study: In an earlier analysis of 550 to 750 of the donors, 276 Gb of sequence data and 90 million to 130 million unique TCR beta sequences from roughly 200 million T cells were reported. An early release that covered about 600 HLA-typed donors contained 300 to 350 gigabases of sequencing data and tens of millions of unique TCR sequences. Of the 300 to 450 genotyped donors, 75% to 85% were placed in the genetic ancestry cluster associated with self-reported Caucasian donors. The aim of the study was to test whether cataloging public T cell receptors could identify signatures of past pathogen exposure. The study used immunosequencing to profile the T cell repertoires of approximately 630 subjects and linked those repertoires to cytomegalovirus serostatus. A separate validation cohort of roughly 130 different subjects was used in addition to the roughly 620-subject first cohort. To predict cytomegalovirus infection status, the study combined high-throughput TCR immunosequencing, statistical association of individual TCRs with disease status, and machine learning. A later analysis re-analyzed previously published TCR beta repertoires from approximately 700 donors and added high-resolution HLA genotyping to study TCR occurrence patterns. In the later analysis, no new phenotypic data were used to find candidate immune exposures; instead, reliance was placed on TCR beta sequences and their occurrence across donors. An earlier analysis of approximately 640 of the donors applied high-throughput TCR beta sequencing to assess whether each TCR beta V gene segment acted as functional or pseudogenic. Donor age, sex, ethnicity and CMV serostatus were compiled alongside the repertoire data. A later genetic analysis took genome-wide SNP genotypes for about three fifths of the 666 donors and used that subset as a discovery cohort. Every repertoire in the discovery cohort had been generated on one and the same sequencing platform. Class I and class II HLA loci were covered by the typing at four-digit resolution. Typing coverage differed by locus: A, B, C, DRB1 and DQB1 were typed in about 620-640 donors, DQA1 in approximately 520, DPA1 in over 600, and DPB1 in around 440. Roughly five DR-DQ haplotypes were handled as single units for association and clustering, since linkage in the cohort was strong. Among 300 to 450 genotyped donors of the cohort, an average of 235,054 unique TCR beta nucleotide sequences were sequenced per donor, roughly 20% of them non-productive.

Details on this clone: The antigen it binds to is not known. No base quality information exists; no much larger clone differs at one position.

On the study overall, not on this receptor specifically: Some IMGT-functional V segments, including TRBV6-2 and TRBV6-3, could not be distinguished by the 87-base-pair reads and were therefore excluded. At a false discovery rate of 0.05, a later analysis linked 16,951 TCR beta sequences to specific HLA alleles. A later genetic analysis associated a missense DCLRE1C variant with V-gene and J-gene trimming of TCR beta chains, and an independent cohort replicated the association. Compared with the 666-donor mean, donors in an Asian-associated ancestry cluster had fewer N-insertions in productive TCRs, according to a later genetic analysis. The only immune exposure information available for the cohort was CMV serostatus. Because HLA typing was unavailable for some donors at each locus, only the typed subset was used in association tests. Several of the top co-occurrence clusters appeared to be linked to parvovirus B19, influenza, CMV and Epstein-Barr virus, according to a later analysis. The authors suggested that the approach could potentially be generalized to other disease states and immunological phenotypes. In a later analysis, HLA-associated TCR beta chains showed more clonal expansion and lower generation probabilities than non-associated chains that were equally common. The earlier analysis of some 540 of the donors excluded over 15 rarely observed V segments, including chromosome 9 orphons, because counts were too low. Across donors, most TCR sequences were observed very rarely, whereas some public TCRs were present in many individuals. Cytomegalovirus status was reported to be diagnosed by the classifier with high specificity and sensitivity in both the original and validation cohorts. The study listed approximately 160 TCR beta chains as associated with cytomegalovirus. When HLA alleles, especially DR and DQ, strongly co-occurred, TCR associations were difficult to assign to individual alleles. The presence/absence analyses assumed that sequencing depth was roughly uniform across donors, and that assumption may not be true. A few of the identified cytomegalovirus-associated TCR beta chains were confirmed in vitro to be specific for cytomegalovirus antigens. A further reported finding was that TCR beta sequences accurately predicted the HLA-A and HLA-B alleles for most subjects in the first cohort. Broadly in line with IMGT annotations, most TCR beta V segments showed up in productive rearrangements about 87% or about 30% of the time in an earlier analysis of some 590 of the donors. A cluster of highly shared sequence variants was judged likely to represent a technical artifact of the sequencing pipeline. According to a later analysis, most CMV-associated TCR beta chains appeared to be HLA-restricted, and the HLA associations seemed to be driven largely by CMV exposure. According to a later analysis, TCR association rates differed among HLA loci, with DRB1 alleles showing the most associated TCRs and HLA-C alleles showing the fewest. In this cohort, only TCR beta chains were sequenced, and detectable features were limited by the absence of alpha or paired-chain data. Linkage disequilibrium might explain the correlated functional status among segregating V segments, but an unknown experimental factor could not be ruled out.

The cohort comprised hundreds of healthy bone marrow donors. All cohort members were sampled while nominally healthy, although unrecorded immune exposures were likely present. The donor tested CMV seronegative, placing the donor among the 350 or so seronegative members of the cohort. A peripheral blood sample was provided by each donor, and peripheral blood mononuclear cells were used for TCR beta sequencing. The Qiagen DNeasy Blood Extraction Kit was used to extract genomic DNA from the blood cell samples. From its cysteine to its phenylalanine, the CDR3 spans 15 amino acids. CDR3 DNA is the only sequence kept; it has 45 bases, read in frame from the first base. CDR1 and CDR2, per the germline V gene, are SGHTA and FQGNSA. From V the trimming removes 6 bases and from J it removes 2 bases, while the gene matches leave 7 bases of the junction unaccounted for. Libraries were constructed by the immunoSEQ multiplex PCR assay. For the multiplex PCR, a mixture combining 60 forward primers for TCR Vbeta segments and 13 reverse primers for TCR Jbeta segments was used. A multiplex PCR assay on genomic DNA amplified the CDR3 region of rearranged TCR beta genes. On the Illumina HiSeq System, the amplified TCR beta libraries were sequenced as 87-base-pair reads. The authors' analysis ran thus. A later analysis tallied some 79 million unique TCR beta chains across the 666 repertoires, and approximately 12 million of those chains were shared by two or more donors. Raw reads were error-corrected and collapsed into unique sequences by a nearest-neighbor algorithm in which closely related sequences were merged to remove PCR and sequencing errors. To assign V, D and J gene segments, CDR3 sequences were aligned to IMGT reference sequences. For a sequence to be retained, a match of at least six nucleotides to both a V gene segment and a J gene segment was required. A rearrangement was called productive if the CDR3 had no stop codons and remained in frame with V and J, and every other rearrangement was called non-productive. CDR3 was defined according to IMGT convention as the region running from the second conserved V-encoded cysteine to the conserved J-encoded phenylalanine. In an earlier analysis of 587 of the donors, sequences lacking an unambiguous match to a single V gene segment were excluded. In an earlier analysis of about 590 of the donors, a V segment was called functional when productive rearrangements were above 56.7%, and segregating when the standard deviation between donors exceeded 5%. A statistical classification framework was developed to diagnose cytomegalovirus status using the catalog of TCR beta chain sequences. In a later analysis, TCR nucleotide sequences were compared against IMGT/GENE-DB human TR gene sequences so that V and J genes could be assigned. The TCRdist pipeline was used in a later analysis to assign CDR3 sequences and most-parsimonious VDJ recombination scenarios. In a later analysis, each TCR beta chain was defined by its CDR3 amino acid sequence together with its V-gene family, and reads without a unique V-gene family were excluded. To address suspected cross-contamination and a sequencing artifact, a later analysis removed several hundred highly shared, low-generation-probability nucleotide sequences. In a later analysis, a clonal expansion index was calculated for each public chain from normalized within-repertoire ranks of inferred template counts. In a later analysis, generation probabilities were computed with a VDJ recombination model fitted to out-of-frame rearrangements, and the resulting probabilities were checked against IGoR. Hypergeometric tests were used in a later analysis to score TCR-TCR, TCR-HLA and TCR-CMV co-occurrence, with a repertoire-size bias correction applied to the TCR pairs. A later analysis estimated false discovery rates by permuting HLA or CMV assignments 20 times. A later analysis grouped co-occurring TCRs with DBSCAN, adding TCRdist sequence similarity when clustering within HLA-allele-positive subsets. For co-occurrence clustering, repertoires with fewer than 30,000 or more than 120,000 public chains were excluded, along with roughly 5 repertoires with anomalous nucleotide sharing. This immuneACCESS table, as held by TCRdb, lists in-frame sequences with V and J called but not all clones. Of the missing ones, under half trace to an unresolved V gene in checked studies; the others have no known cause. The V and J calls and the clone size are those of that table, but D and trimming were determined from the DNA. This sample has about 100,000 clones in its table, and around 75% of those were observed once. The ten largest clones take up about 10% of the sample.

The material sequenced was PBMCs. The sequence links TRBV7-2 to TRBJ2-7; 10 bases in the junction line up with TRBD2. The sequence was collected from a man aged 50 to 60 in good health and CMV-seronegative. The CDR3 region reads CASRIAGGAAYEQYF. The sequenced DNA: TGTGCCAGCAGGATAGCGGGGGGAGCCGCCTACGAGCAGTACTTC. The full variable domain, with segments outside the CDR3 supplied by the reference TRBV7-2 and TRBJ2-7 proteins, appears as GAGVSQSPSNKVTEKGKDVELRCDPISGHTALYWYRQSLGQGLEFLIYFQGNSAPDKSGLPSDRFSAERTGGSVSTLTIQRTQQEDSAVYLCASRIAGGAAYEQYFGPGTRLTVT.